This T cell receptor (beta chain) was identified in a study of shared clonotypes between healthy human individuals. Background on the study: The study used three CD4 naive, three CD4 memory, two CD8 naive and one CD8 memory plate per donor. Findings and caveats of the study: Donor clonotype sharing was expected to depend on sequencing depth.

As concerns this clone: Antigen unknown.

Clones were sequenced by immunoSEQ multiplex PCR, and TCRdb holds only the in-frame ones, with some missing. The top ten clones hold more than 0.35% of a sample with 2 million to 3 million clones, more than 85% of them seen once. The sequence was obtained from a man aged 18 to 35 in good health. Some clones in this sample may be carry-over from other donors' samples. The sample taken for sequencing was naive CD4+ T cells from PBMCs. The sample's subset: CD45RA+ positively selected.

The CDR3 protein is CASSKVRRTPLRPMKGEYNEQFF. CDR3 nucleotides: TGTGCCAGCAGCAAGGTGCGGCGGACACCCTTGCGCCCTATGAAGGGGGAATACAATGAGCAGTTCTTC. The chain couples TRBV21-1 to TRBJ2-1; TRBD1, the table's D call, lacks a check against the DNA. TRBV21-1 is a pseudogene. CDR3 length equals 23 residues.